What follows describes a single T cell receptor (beta chain). This CDR3 has 17 residues. From germline, CDR1 is WNHNN and CDR2 SYGVQD (reference sequence). V gave up 3 bases and J gave up 2 bases; unmatched junction bases: 5. Clones were sequenced by immunoSEQ multiplex PCR, and TCRdb holds only the in-frame ones, with some missing. This sample carries around 230,000 clones, 82% of them seen once, and the ten largest clones take 14% to 15%. This specimen belongs to a study of blood T cell repertoires in COVID-19. Everyone who took part was 18 to 89 years old, and they came from about two dozen US areas. Symptom resolution, clearance, or two negative PCRs marked donors in Cohort 3 as recovered.

This TCR derives from a man aged 40-49 years who had recovered from COVID-19. This chain uses TRBV10-1 with TRBJ1-6; 9 positions agree with TRBD1. The sequencing input was PBMCs or T cells enriched from blood (not recorded which). The CDR3 loop reads CASSDTGGCAYNSPLHF. The CDR3 DNA reads as TGCGCCAGCAGTGATACAGGGGGCTGCGCCTATAATTCACCCCTCCACTTT.